The 22 T cell receptor beta chains below all came from one sample that was sequenced in a study of T-cell reconstitution after alpha-beta-depleted transplantation in children. A library of TCRbeta sequences, prepared with unique molecular identifiers, was generated. One entry per CDR3 protein results from TCRdb running MiXCR on the PCR reads. The data show approximately 520,000 distinct CDR3 sequences, around 10% seen once. This specimen was PBMCs, mostly from graft donor cells, taken 180 days after TCRalphabeta/CD19-depleted stem cell transplant. The receptors originated from a female patient aged 2-9 years who had a stem cell transplant for aplastic anemia, so the T cells may come from the graft donor.

In its sample, this clonotype was seen a few times. The V gene is TRBV20-1, the J gene TRBJ1-1; D gene uncertain. From germline, CDR1 is DFQATT and CDR2 SNEGSKA (reference sequence). The CDR3 has 12 residues. The CDR3 protein is CRASDWNTEAFF. In DNA, the CDR3 is TGCAGAGCATCTGACTGGAACACTGAAGCTTTCTTT.

This clonotype appeared once. Likely a read error: the CDR3 ends without its conserved phenylalanine or tryptophan. The chain recombines TRBV12-3 or TRBV12-4 with TRBJ2-5, with D hard to call. V shed 1 base and J shed 3 bases, with 6 bases lying between them. The CDR3 consists of 13 residues. The CDR3 spells CASSLVGKETQYL. In nucleotides, the CDR3 is TGTGCCAGCAGTTTAGTGGGCAAAGAGACCCAGTACCTC.

The chain joins TRBV28 to TRBJ2-7, with TRBD1 as a possible D gene (5 bases). The CDR3 is 15 residues long. The V gene lost 4 bases and the J gene lost 1 base, with 14 bases spanning the gap. In germline, CDR1 is MDHEN, CDR2 SYDVKM. The CDR3 is CASSYQGIRSYEQYF. The CDR3 DNA is TGTGCCAGCAGTTACCAGGGTATTCGGTCCTACGAGCAGTACTTC.

J is TRBJ2-1 and V is TRBV18, with 12 bases fitting TRBD2. Germline-derived CDR1 and CDR2 are KGHSH and LQKENI. The trim removed 3 bases at V and 14 bases at J, leaving 14 bases unmatched. The CDR3 covers 16 residues. The CDR3 sequence: CASSPMLAGGPGSEFF. The CDR3 bases are TGTGCCAGCTCACCCATGCTAGCGGGAGGGCCTGGTAGTGAGTTCTTC.

This clonotype has more than one count but fewer than ten. The V and J genes are TRBV28 and TRBJ1-2, with a tentative D call TRBD1 (5 bases). Trimming left V 3 bases short and J 8 bases short, with 13 bases between. The CDR3 is 13 residues long. CDR1 and CDR2 from the germline V gene are MDHEN and SYDVKM. Here the CDR3 DNA reads TGTGCCAGCAGTTTTCAAGGACATGAAGGCTACACCTTC. Amino acid sequence: CASSFQGHEGYTF.

The chain has TRBV28 and TRBJ1-5, with D possibly TRBD1 on 5 matching bases. CDR3 length: 14 residues. Trimming shortened V by 4 bases and J by 0 bases, and 7 bases separated the two germline ends. CDR1 is MDHEN, CDR2 SYDVKM, per germline. The CDR3 region is CASSWGYSNQPQHF. In nucleotides, the CDR3 is TGTGCCAGCAGTTGGGGGTATAGCAATCAGCCCCAGCATTTT.

This clonotype appeared a few times. The rearrangement uses TRBV7-6 and TRBJ2-7; 8 nucleotides agree with TRBD1. The CDR3 is 16 residues long. Germline V gene lookup returns CDR1 SGHVS and CDR2 FNYEAQ. The ends lost 2 bases at V and 5 bases at J; junction bases unmatched: 11. The CDR3 loop is CASSLRQPQGADEQYF. CDR3 in DNA: TGTGCCAGCAGCTTACGCCAGCCGCAGGGGGCCGACGAGCAGTACTTC.

The chain combines TRBV6-5 with TRBJ1-1; D unresolved. This CDR3 is built from 12 residues. Germline V gene sequence: CDR1 MNHEY, CDR2 SVGAGI. The ends were cut back, 9 bases at V and 1 base at J, with 9 bases in the middle. CDR3 nucleotides: TGTGCCAGTCTCTCCAGGAACACTGAAGCTTTCTTT. It codes for CASLSRNTEAFF.

A few counts support this clonotype. CDR3 loop: CASSFQLNTGELFF. CDR3 coding DNA: TGTGCCAGCAGTTTTCAGCTGAACACCGGGGAGCTGTTTTTT. The chain uses TRBV28 and TRBJ2-2; the D is unclear. Trimming left V 3 bases short and J 1 base short, with 6 bases between. This CDR3 is 14 amino acids long. In germline, CDR1 is MDHEN, CDR2 SYDVKM.

This clonotype was picked up many times. The rearrangement links TRBV11-1 to TRBJ2-1, with unresolved D. The V end was cut by 2 bases, the J end by 4 bases, with 6 bases between. The germline V gene encodes CDR1 SGHAT and CDR2 FQDESV (reference sequence). The CDR3 has 13 residues. The CDR3 sequence is CASSLFRYNEQFF. The CDR3 DNA sequence: TGTGCCAGCAGCTTATTCCGATACAATGAGCAGTTCTTC.

Here the CDR3 reads CASKQGAAWPKPYNEQFF. The CDR3 DNA reads as TGTGCCAGCAAACAGGGGGCCGCCTGGCCTAAACCCTACAATGAGCAGTTCTTC. This chain links TRBV28 with TRBJ2-1; the match to TRBD1 covers 9 bases. Germline V lookup: CDR1 MDHEN, CDR2 SYDVKM. The V and J ends lost 7 bases and 2 bases, in that order; junction bases with no gene match: 15. This CDR3 has 18 residues.

This clonotype has just a few counts. The genes are TRBV6-2 or TRBV6-3 and TRBJ2-1; 10 nucleotides align to TRBD1. Trimming cost V 8 bases and J 5 bases; bases outside gene matches: 12. This CDR3 has 16 amino acids. Germline values: CDR1 MNHEY, CDR2 SVGEGT. This CDR3 reads CASGQLPGQGHNEQFF. DNA of the CDR3: TGTGCCAGCGGCCAGCTTCCGGGACAGGGGCACAATGAGCAGTTCTTC.

This clonotype has just a few counts. The gene calls are TRBV15 and TRBJ2-1, with D uncertain. From germline, CDR1 is LNHNV and CDR2 YYDKDF (reference sequence). Trimming pared 1 base from V and 4 bases from J, leaving 23 bases between. The CDR3 sequence is 19 residues long. CDR3 DNA sequence: TGTGCCACCAGCAGAGCTGATACTCCCCACAGTCTATTTTACAATGAGCAGTTCTTC. This encodes CATSRADTPHSLFYNEQFF. Filled out from reference TRBV15 and TRBJ2-1, the complete variable domain reads DAMVIQNPRYQVTQFGKPVTLSCSQTLNHNVMYWYQQKSSQAPKLLFHYYDKDFNNEADTPDNFQSRRPNTSFCFLDIRSPGLGDTAMYLCATSRADTPHSLFYNEQFFGPGTRLTVL.

A few counts support this clonotype. The chain couples TRBV21-1 to TRBJ2-7; TRBD1, the table's D call, lacks a check against the DNA. TRBV21-1 is a pseudogene. This CDR3 has 13 amino acids. In DNA, the CDR3 is TGTGCCAGCAGCACGGACAGGCACTACGAGCAGTACGTC. It yields the protein CASSTDRHYEQYV.

This clonotype was detected a few times. The chain uses TRBV20-1 and TRBJ1-5; 9 positions match TRBD1. Germline values: CDR1 DFQATT, CDR2 SNEGSKA (reference sequence). The CDR3 has 14 amino acids. J lost 4 bases, V lost 7 bases, and 8 bases had no gene match. CDR3 in DNA: TGCAGTGTGGAACAGGGGGCGCGTAATCAGCCCCAGCATTTT. Protein sequence: CSVEQGARNQPQHF.

This clonotype appeared a few times. The chain recombines TRBV29-1 with TRBJ2-1; 10 bases line up with TRBD1. This CDR3 spans 16 amino acids. V trimming: 6 bases; J trimming: 6 bases; junction bases outside the gene matches: 14. Germline V gene sequence: CDR1 SQVTM, CDR2 ANQGSEA. CDR3 region: CSVPDRGILARNEQFF. CDR3 nucleotide sequence: TGCAGCGTCCCGGACAGGGGGATACTAGCCCGCAATGAGCAGTTCTTC.

This clonotype was detected a few times. The chain recombines TRBV19 with TRBJ1-3; TRBD1 matches at 9 bases. The CDR3 runs to 16 residues. J was trimmed by 1 base and V by 5 bases; bases with no gene match: 6. In germline, CDR1 is LNHDA, CDR2 SQIVND (reference sequence). CDR3 in amino acids: CASSRWDRASGNTIYF. For the CDR3, the DNA is TGTGCCAGTAGTCGATGGGACAGGGCATCTGGAAACACCATATATTTT.

This clonotype was picked up a small number of times. The chain carries TRBV24-1 and TRBJ1-1, with 8 bases that match TRBD1. The CDR3 has 12 residues. The germline gives CDR1 KGHDR, CDR2 SFDVKD. Germline trimming cut 5 bases from V and 10 bases from J; bases unmatched to any gene: 5. For the CDR3, the DNA is TGTGCCACCAGTGTTACAGGACAGGGAGCTTTCTTT. This sequence encodes CATSVTGQGAFF.

The genes are TRBV25-1 and TRBJ2-3; 10 nucleotides agree with TRBD2. V lost 1 base to trimming and J lost 4 bases; unmatched junction nucleotides: 8. CDR1 and CDR2 from the germline V gene are MGHDK and SYGVNS. This CDR3 region has 17 residues. The CDR3 sequence: CASSEWFASGSADTQYF. The CDR3 DNA sequence: TGTGCCAGCAGTGAATGGTTCGCTAGCGGGAGCGCAGATACGCAGTATTTT. The variable domain in full, completed from reference TRBV25-1 and TRBJ2-3, reads EADIYQTPRYLVIGTGKKITLECSQTMGHDKMYWYQQDPGMELHLIHYSYGVNSTEKGDLSSESTVSRIRTEHFPLTLESARPSHTSQYLCASSEWFASGSADTQYFGPGTRLTVL.

This rearrangement joins TRBV15 to TRBJ1-6; D perhaps matches TRBD1 (6 bases). In germline, CDR1 is LNHNV, CDR2 YYDKDF (reference sequence). The ends were cut back, 5 bases at V and 7 bases at J, with 15 bases in the middle. CDR3 length equals 15 residues. The CDR3 bases are TGTGCCACCAGCGGACGTGACAGGTTGAATTCACCCCTCCACTTT. This encodes CATSGRDRLNSPLHF.

The rearrangement links TRBV14 to TRBJ2-1, with 11 bases that match TRBD2. The CDR3 is made up of 17 amino acids. The germline gives CDR1 SGHDN, CDR2 FVKESK. J lost 8 bases, V lost 0 bases, and 9 bases had no gene match. CDR3: CASSQEVRTSGWYEQFF. The CDR3 coding sequence is TGTGCCAGCAGCCAAGAGGTCCGGACTAGCGGGTGGTATGAGCAGTTCTTC.

This clonotype appeared a single time. The chain uses TRBV10-3 and TRBJ1-1; D unclear. Germline assignment: CDR1 ENHRY and CDR2 SYGVKD. V lost 5 bases to trimming and J lost 0 bases, with 13 bases between them. This CDR3 region has 15 residues. The DNA of the CDR3 is TGTGCCATCAGTCCCTTCGGACGGGTGAACACTGAAGCTTTCTTT. It codes for CAISPFGRVNTEAFF.